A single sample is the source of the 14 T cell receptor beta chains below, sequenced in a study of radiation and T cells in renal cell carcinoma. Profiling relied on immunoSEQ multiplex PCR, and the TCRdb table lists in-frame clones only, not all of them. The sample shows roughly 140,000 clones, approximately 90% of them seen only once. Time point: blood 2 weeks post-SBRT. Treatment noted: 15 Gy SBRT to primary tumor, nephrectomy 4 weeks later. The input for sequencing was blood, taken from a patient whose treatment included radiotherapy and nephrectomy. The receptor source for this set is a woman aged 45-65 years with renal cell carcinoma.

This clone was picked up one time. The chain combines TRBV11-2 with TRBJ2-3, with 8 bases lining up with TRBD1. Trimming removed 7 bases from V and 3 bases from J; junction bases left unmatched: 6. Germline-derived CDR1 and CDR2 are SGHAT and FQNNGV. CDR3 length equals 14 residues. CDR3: CASTKQGVTDTQYF. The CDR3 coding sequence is TGTGCCAGCACCAAACAGGGGGTAACAGATACGCAGTATTTT.

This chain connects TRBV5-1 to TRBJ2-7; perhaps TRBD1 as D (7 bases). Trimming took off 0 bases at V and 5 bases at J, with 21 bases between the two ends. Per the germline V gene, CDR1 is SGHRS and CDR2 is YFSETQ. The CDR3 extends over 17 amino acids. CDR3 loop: CASSLVPGGTVENEQYF. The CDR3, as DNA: TGCGCCAGCAGCTTGGTTCCAGGGGGGACAGTCGAAAACGAGCAGTACTTC. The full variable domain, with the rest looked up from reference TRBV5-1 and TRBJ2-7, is KAGVTQTPRYLIKTRGQQVTLSCSPISGHRSVSWYQQTPGQGLQFLFEYFSETQRNKGNFPGRFSGRQFSNSRSEMNVSTLELGDSALYLCASSLVPGGTVENEQYFGPGTRLTVT.

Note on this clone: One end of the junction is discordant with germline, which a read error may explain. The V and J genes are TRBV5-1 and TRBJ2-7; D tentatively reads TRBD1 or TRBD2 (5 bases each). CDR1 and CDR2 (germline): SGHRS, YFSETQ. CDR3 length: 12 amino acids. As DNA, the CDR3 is TGCGCCAGCAGCTTGGCCGGGGACGAGCGGTACTTC. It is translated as CASSLAGDERYF.

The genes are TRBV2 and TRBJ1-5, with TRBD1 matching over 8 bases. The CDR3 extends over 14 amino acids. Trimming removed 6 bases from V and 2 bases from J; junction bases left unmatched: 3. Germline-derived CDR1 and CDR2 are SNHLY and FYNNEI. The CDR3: CASRETGGNQPQHF. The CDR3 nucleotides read TGTGCCAGCAGGGAGACAGGGGGCAATCAGCCCCAGCATTTT.

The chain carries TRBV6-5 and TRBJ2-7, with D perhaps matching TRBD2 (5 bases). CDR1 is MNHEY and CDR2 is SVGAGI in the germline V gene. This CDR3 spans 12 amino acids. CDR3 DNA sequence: TGTGAACACCGACTATTCTCCTACGAGCAGTACTTC. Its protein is CEHRLFSYEQYF.

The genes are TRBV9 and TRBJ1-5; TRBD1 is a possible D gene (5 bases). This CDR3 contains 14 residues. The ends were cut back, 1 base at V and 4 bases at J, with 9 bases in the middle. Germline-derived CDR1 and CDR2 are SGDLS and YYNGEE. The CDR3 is CASSVSQGNQPQHF. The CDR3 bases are TGTGCCAGCAGCGTATCGCAGGGAAATCAGCCCCAGCATTTT.

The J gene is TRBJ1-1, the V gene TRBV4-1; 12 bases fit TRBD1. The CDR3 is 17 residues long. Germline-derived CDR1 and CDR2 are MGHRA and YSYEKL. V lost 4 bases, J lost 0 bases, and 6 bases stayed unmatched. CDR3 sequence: CASSPRDRGPMNTEAFF. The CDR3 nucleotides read TGCGCCAGCAGCCCGCGGGACAGGGGGCCTATGAACACTGAAGCTTTCTTT.

The DNA of the CDR3 is TGTGCCAGCAGCTTAGCGGGGGGGAATCAGCCCCAGCATTTT. Protein sequence: CASSLAGGNQPQHF. The V gene is TRBV7-6, the J gene TRBJ1-5; a possible D gene is TRBD1 (5 bases). V was clipped by 0 bases and J by 4 bases, with 7 bases between them. The CDR3 is made up of 14 amino acids. CDR1 and CDR2 (germline): SGHVS, FNYEAQ.

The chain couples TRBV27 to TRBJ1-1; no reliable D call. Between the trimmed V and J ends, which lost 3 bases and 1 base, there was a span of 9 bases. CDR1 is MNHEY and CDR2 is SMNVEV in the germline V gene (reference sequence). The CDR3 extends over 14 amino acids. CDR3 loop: CASSFLATNTEAFF. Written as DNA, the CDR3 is TGTGCCAGCAGTTTTTTGGCGACGAACACTGAAGCTTTCTTT.

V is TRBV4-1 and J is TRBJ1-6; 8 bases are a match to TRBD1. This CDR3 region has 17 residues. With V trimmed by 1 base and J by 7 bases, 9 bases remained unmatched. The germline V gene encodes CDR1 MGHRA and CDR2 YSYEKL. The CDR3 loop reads CASSQGTWGQANSPLHF. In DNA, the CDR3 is TGCGCCAGCAGCCAAGGCACGTGGGGACAGGCCAATTCACCCCTCCACTTT.

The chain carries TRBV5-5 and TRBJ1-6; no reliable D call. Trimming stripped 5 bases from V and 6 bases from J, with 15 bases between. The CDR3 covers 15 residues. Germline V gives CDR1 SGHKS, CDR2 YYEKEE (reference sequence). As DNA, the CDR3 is TGTGCCAGCAGTTTTATTCTGATTCTTAATTCACCCCTCCACTTT. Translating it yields CASSFILILNSPLHF. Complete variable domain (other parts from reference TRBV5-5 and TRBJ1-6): DAGVTQSPTHLIKTRGQQVTLRCSPISGHKSVSWYQQVLGQGPQFIFQYYEKEERGRGNFPDRFSARQFPNYSSELNVNALLLGDSALYLCASSFILILNSPLHFGNGTRLTVT.

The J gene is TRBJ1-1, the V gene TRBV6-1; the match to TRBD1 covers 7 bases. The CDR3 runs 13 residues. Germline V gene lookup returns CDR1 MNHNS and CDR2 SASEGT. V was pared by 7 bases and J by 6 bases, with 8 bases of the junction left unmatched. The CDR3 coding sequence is TGTGCCAGCATTAAGACAGGGATCGCTGAAGCTTTCTTT. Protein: CASIKTGIAEAFF.

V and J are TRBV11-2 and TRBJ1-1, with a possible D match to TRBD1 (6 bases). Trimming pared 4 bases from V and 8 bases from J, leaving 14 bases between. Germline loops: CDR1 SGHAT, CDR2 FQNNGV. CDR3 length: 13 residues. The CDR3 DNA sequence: TGTGCCAGCAGCTGGGGGGCGGGTCCAGAAGCTTTCTTT. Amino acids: CASSWGAGPEAFF.

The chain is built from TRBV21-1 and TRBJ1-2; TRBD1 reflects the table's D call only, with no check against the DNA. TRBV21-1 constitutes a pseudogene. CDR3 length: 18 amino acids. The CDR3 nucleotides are TGTGCCAGCAGCAAAGGCAACCGGGACAGGGGATTGTTCTATGGCTACACCTTC. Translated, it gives CASSKGNRDRGLFYGYTF.